This TCR beta chain stems from a study of T cell repertoires in cytomegalovirus infection (dated by TCRdb to between 2019 and 2020). In the study overall: Alongside well-studied HLA-B-restricted epitopes, the peptide stimulations were aimed at recently identified HLA-C-restricted CMV epitopes, whose presentation resists viral immunomodulation. Donor HLA type was relevant to the analysis, as public TCR beta signatures indicated carriage of CMV infection together with the matching HLA type. The research as a whole found: The ex vivo response was dominated by HLA-C-restricted CMV-specific TCR beta clonotypes, which also provided the single most frequent clonotype in two of eight donors. In both this cohort and an independent approximately 370-donor cohort, the cumulative frequency of public TCR beta family members distinguished carriers of CMV infection plus the relevant HLA type.

This specimen's treatment or condition label, interpreted: in vitro stimulation with specific CMV peptide epitopes to enrich CMV-specific T cells. Looking up the germline V gene (reference sequence) yields CDR1 LNHNV and CDR2 YYDKDF. From cysteine to phenylalanine, the CDR3 is 16 amino acids long. The only DNA kept is the CDR3, 48 bases in frame from the first base. V is shortened by 6 bases, J by 2 bases, and the region joining them spans 17 bases. The listed sequencing device is Illumina HiSeq 1500. The public reads were quality trimmed at Q25 with fastp and then assembled into clones with MiXCR by TCRdb, keeping productive beta chains. Duplicate CDR3 protein sequences are folded into a single record with the most common DNA and genes. For this sample there are some 130,000 distinct CDR3 sequences; 25% to 35% appear just once. Roughly 50% of the sample goes to the ten largest clones. With regard to this clonotype: Its antigen remains undetermined. Base qualities were left out, and no much larger clone turns up one base away.

Sequences were derived from CD8+ T cells from cultured PBMCs, sampled from culture after CMV antigen stimulation. The chain was built from TRBV15 and TRBJ1-5; no D gene can be assigned with confidence. This clonotype was sampled from a human donor in good health (CMV status not recorded). Some clones in this sample may be carry-over from other donors' samples. The sequenced DNA is TGTGCCACCAGACCCATGGAGGTTTTAGGCAATCAGCCCCAGCATTTT. Its protein is CATRPMEVLGNQPQHF. Joined to the reference TRBV15 and TRBJ1-5 proteins, this CDR3 gives the full variable domain: DAMVIQNPRYQVTQFGKPVTLSCSQTLNHNVMYWYQQKSSQAPKLLFHYYDKDFNNEADTPDNFQSRRPNTSFCFLDIRSPGLGDTAMYLCATRPMEVLGNQPQHFGDGTRLSIL.